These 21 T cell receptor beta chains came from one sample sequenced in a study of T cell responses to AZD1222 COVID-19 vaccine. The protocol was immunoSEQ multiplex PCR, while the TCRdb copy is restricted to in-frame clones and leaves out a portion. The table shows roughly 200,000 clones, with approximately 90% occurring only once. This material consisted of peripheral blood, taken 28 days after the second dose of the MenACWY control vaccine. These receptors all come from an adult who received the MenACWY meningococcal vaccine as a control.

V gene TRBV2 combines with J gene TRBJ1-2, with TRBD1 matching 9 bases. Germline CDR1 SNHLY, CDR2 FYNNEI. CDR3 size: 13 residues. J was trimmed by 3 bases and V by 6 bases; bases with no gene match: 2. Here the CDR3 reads CASRTGGDYGYTF. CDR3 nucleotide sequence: TGTGCCAGCAGGACAGGGGGGGACTATGGCTACACCTTC.

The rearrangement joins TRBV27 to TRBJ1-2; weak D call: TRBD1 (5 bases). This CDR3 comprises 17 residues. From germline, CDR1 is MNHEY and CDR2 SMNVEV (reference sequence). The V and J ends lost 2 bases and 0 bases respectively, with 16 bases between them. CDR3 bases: TGTGCCAGCAGTTTAATCCCCCTGAGGGACTCTAACTATGGCTACACCTTC. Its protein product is CASSLIPLRDSNYGYTF.

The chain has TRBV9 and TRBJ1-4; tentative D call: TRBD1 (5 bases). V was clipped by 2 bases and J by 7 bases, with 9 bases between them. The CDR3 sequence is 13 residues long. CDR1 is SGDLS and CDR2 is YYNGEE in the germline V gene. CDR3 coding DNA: TGTGCCAGCAGCGTCCAGGGCGGTGAAAAACTGTTTTTT. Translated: CASSVQGGEKLFF.

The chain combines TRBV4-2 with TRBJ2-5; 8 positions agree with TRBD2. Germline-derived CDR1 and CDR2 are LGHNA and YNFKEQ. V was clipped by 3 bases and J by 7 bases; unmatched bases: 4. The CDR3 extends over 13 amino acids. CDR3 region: CASSQGTSVTQYF. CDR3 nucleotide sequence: TGTGCCAGCAGCCAGGGGACTAGTGTGACCCAGTACTTC.

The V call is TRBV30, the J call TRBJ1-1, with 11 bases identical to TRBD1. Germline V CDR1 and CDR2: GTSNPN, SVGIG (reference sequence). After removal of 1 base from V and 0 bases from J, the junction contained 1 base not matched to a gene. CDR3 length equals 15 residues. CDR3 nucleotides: TGTGCCTGGAGTGGGACAGGGGGCGTGAACACTGAAGCTTTCTTT. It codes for CAWSGTGGVNTEAFF.

CDR3 nucleotides: TGCAGTGCTAGTAGGAGTTGGGATCAGCCCCAGCATTTT. Translating gives CSASRSWDQPQHF. V and J are TRBV20-1 and TRBJ1-5; unclear D gene. Germline CDR1 DFQATT, CDR2 SNEGSKA (reference sequence). The ends were cut back, 3 bases at V and 5 bases at J, with 11 bases in the middle. The CDR3 extends over 13 amino acids.

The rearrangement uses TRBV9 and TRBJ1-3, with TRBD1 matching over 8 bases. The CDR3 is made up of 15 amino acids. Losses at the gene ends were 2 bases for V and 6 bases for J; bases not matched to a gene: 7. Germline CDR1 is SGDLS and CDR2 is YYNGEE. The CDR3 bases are TGTGCCAGCAGCGTCTCCGGGACAGGAGAAAACACCATATATTTT. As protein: CASSVSGTGENTIYF.

The DNA for the CDR3 is TGTGCCAGCAGTTTTGACAGGGGGAGAGAAAAACTGTTTTTT. Amino acids: CASSFDRGREKLFF. J is TRBJ1-4 and V is TRBV28, with 9 bases fitting TRBD1. Unmatched junction bases numbered 4, after V lost 3 bases and J lost 8 bases. The CDR3 spans 14 residues. In germline, CDR1 is MDHEN, CDR2 SYDVKM.

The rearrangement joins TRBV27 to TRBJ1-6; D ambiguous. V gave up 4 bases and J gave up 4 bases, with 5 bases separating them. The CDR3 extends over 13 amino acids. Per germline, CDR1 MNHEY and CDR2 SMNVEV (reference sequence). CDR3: CASSSGYNSPLHF. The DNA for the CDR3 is TGTGCCAGCAGTTCCGGTTATAATTCACCCCTCCACTTT.

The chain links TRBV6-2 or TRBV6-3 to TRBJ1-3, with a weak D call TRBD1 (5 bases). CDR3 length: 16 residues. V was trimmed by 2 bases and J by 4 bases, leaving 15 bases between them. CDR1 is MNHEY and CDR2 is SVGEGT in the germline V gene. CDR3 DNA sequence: TGTGCCAGCAGTTACGAAACAGGATACGACGGAAACACCATATATTTT. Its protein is CASSYETGYDGNTIYF.

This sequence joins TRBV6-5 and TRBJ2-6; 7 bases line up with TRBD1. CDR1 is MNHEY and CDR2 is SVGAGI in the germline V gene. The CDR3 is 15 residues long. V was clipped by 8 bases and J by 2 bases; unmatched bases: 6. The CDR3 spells CASGTATTGANVLTF. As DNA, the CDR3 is TGTGCCAGCGGGACAGCTACTACTGGGGCCAACGTCCTGACTTTC.

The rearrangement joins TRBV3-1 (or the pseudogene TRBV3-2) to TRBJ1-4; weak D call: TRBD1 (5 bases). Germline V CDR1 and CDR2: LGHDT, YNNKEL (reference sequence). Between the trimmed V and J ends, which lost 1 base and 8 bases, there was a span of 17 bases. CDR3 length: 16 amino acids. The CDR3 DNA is TGTGCCAGCAGCCAAGTGAATCGTTTCGGGGGGGAAAAACTGTTTTTT. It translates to CASSQVNRFGGEKLFF.

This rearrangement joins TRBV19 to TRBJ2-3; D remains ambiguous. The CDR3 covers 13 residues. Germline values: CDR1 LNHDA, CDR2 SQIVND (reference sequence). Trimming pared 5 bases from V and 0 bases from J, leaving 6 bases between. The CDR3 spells CASSPESTDTQYF. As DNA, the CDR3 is TGTGCCAGTAGTCCGGAGAGCACAGATACGCAGTATTTT.

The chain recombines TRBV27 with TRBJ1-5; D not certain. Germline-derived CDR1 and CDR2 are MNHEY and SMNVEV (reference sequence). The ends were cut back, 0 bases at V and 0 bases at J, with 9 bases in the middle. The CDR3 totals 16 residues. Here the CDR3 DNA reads TGTGCCAGCAGTTTATCGAGGTCTCGTAGCAATCAGCCCCAGCATTTT. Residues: CASSLSRSRSNQPQHF.

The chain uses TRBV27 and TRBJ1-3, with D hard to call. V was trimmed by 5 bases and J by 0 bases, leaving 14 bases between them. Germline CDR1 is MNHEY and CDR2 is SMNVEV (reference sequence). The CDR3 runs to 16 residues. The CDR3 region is CASSPRTPSSGNTIYF. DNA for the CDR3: TGTGCCAGCAGTCCTCGGACCCCGAGCTCTGGAAACACCATATATTTT.

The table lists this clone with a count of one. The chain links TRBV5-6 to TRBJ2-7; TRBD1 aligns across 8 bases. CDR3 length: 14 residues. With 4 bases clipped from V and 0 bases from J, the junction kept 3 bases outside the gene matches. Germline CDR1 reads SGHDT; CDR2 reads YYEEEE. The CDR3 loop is CASSVTGVSYEQYF. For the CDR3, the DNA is TGTGCCAGCAGCGTGACAGGGGTCTCCTACGAGCAGTACTTC.

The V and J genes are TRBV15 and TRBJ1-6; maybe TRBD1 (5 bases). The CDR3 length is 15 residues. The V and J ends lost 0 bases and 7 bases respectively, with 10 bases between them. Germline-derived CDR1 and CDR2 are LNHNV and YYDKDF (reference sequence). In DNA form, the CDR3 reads TGTGCCACCAGCAGAGATCACGGGGGGAATTCACCCCTCCACTTT. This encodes CATSRDHGGNSPLHF.

CDR3 protein: CASTTPWDDYEQYF. CDR3 sequence (DNA): TGTGCCAGCACCACCCCCTGGGATGACTACGAGCAGTACTTC. The rearrangement uses TRBV6-5 and TRBJ2-7; no clear D gene. The germline V and J ends were trimmed by 7 bases and 3 bases, with 16 bases remaining between them. The CDR3 runs to 14 residues. The germline V gene encodes CDR1 MNHEY and CDR2 SVGAGI.

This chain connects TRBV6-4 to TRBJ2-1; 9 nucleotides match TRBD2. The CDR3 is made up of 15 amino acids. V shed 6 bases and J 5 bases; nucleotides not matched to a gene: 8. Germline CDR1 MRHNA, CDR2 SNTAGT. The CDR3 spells CASRLSSGNHNEQFF. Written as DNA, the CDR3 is TGTGCCAGCAGACTTTCTAGCGGGAATCACAATGAGCAGTTCTTC.

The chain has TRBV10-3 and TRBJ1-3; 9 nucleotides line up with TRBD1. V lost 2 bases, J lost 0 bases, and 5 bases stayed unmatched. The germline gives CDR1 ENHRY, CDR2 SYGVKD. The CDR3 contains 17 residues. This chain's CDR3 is CAISEGQGSTSGNTIYF. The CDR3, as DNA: TGTGCCATCAGTGAGGGACAGGGGTCGACCTCTGGAAACACCATATATTTT.

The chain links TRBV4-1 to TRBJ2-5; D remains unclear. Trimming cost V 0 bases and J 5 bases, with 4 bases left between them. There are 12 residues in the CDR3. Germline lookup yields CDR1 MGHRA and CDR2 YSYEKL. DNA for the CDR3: TGCGCCAGCAGCCAAGAAGGGGAGACCCAGTACTTC. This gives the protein CASSQEGETQYF.